This T cell receptor beta chain was recorded in a study of blood T cell repertoires in COVID-19 (dated by TCRdb to about 2020). Looking at the study overall: Samples from collaborators originated in the United States, Italy and Spain and spanned both the acute and convalescent phases of COVID-19. The material from the prospective study consisted of cDNA or gDNA derived from T cells, B-cell-depleted T cells, or PBMCs. Deeply sampled blood TCRbeta repertoires from subjects exposed to, actively infected with, or recovered from COVID-19 were included in the dataset. The repertoires were released in a freely available public database meant as a resource for research on the immune response to SARS-CoV-2. Samples were obtained from the ongoing ImmuneRACE study (first 160 participants) and from over 1,000 subjects provided by 6 global collaborators. Nearly every sample came with metadata listing a de-identified subject ID, COVID-19 status, age in years and sex. HLA class I and class II types, where available, came from metadata supplied by the sample provider rather than from assay-based typing.

The study at large found these results: The amount of clinical and demographic metadata varied by source and participant and was provided uncurated.

TCRbeta CDR3 regions were amplified from genomic DNA using the immunoSEQ Assay, a bias-controlled multiplex PCR. The authors' pipeline ran thus. The number of nucleated cells in each sample was estimated by amplification of reference gene primers within the assay. To quantify the absolute abundance of each unique TCRbeta CDR3 rearrangement, sequence reads were collapsed and filtered. For each sample, productive Simpson clonality was calculated by taking the square root of Simpson's diversity index across productive rearrangements. In TCRdb, the immuneACCESS table is reduced to in-frame sequences with V and J assigned. These tables do not hold every clone; where another copy was compared, an unresolved V gene accounts for under half, and the others remain unexplained. V and J calls and clone size are those listed in that table; D and trimming were worked out from the DNA. The sample table records tens of thousands of clones; approximately 84% of these occur just once. The top ten hold roughly 4.5% of the sample.

Each collaborating institution followed its own protocols to collect whole blood in K2EDTA tubes. For TCRbeta analysis, collaborator samples were shipped as frozen whole blood, as isolated PBMCs, or as DNA extracted from either sample type. The germline V gene yields SQVTM for CDR1 and ANQGSEA for CDR2. From cysteine to phenylalanine, the CDR3 is 12 amino acids long. The read is trimmed to its CDR3 DNA, 36 bases read in frame from base 1. V lost 6 bases and J lost 1 base; the stretch between them is 10 bases long. Points on this clone: It lacks a known antigen. No much larger clone exists at a distance of one base, and base qualities are not known.

The sequence was obtained from a woman in her fifties or sixties with acute or convalescent COVID-19. Recombination linked TRBV29-1 to TRBJ2-7; TRBD1 might be the D gene, on 5 matching bases. Sequencing was carried out using peripheral blood. The DNA sequence is TGCAGCGTCGGGCAGGGTTCCTACGAGCAGTACTTC. The translation is CSVGQGSYEQYF.